One and the same sample provided the 24 T cell receptor beta chains below, sequenced in a study of cytomegalovirus exposure and HLA in healthy donors. PCR primers comprised 60 Vbeta and 13 Jbeta primers. Sequenced by immunoSEQ multiplex PCR; TCRdb stores in-frame clones only, minus some. The sample has over 200,000 clones, around 88% seen once; the top ten hold 1%. The sample comprised PBMCs. These receptors all come from a woman under 30 in good health and CMV-seronegative.

This rearrangement joins TRBV6-5 to TRBJ1-2; 8 nucleotides align to TRBD1. The CDR3 sequence is 15 residues long. CDR1 is MNHEY and CDR2 is SVGAGI in the germline V gene. Unmatched junction bases numbered 14, after V lost 6 bases and J lost 8 bases. CDR3 DNA sequence: TGTGCCAGCAGACCCGAGGGACAGGTACTGAAGGGCTACACCTTC. Translation gives CASRPEGQVLKGYTF.

J is TRBJ2-4 and V is TRBV4-3; no reliable D call. This CDR3 region has 14 residues. Germline V gives CDR1 LGHNA, CDR2 YSLEER. Trimming shortened V by 0 bases and J by 2 bases, and 5 bases separated the two germline ends. In DNA, the CDR3 is TGCGCCAGCAGCCAAGATTTAACCAAAAACATTCAGTACTTC. This gives the protein CASSQDLTKNIQYF.

The genes are TRBV5-1 and TRBJ1-1, with TRBD1 matching 10 bases. V gave up 4 bases and J gave up 5 bases; unmatched junction bases: 8. There are 15 residues in the CDR3. Germline CDR1 and CDR2: SGHRS and YFSETQ. CDR3 nucleotide sequence: TGCGCCAGCAGCGATCGGACAGGGGGTCGAACTGAAGCTTTCTTT. Its translation: CASSDRTGGRTEAFF.

In this sample, this clone turned up once. J is TRBJ2-7 and V is TRBV13, with 8 nucleotides matching TRBD1. This CDR3 comprises 15 residues. Germline V gene lookup returns CDR1 PRHDT and CDR2 FYEKMQ (reference sequence). Trimming removed 6 bases from V and 0 bases from J; junction bases left unmatched: 7. The CDR3 DNA follows: TGTGCCAGCAGATCTCAGGGGGCCTTCTCCTACGAGCAGTACTTC. The encoded protein is CASRSQGAFSYEQYF.

Only one count was recorded for this clone. The chain uses TRBV27 and TRBJ1-6; D possibly corresponds to TRBD1 (6 bases). Per the germline V gene, CDR1 is MNHEY and CDR2 is SMNVEV (reference sequence). Deletions cut 7 bases from V and 5 bases from J, with 12 bases between. The CDR3 sequence is 14 residues long. In DNA form, the CDR3 reads TGTGCCAGCACCTATACAGGGAATAATTCACCCCTCCACTTT. It is translated as CASTYTGNNSPLHF.

This chain joins TRBV25-1 and TRBJ1-1; possibly TRBD1 for D (6 bases). Per germline, CDR1 MGHDK and CDR2 SYGVNS. The ends were cut back, 2 bases at V and 4 bases at J, with 17 bases in the middle. CDR3 length equals 16 residues. This chain's CDR3 is CASSERLGGAITEAFF. The CDR3, as DNA: TGTGCCAGCAGTGAACGACTGGGGGGGGCGATCACTGAAGCTTTCTTT.

V is TRBV7-2 and J is TRBJ1-5; D gene unclear. Germline CDR1 reads SGHTA; CDR2 reads FQGNSA. Trimming stripped 1 base from V and 0 bases from J, with 7 bases between. The CDR3 has 15 residues. CDR3 region: CASSLGAVSNQPQHF. The CDR3 region has the DNA TGTGCCAGCAGCTTAGGGGCAGTTAGCAATCAGCCCCAGCATTTT.

The V gene is TRBV4-3, the J gene TRBJ2-3; the match to TRBD2 covers 10 bases. Germline CDR1 LGHNA, CDR2 YSLEER. The CDR3 has 18 residues. The V segment lost 0 bases and the J segment 4 bases; nucleotides outside the gene matches: 10. The CDR3 coding sequence is TGCGCCAGCAGCCAAGATGCTGGTCCTAGCGGGGGCGCAGATACGCAGTATTTT. It codes for CASSQDAGPSGGADTQYF.

This clone has only a few counts. The rearrangement joins TRBV6-1 to TRBJ1-2; perhaps TRBD1 as D (6 bases). Germline V lookup: CDR1 MNHNS, CDR2 SASEGT. V gave up 7 bases and J gave up 9 bases, with 18 bases separating them. This CDR3 spans 13 amino acids. The CDR3 DNA reads TGTGCCAGCACCGTAACAGGGATGAGGAGCTACACCTTC. This encodes CASTVTGMRSYTF.

The chain is built from TRBV29-1 and TRBJ2-7, with a tentative D call TRBD1 (6 bases). The CDR3 length is 13 residues. The V gene lost 4 bases and the J gene lost 2 bases, with 12 bases spanning the gap. Germline CDR1 is SQVTM and CDR2 is ANQGSEA. The CDR3 nucleotides are TGCAGCGTTGTGACAGGCGGGCCCTACGAGCAGTACTTC. Residues: CSVVTGGPYEQYF.

The CDR3 nucleotides read TGTGCCAGCAGCCCCCTAGCCCAGGACTATGGCTACACCTTC. Its translation is CASSPLAQDYGYTF. V is TRBV6-5 and J is TRBJ1-2; D gene unclear. There are 14 residues in the CDR3. The V gene's germline CDR1 is MNHEY and CDR2 SVGAGI. Trimming shortened V by 6 bases and J by 3 bases, and 14 bases separated the two germline ends.

The genes are TRBV29-1 and TRBJ1-1, with 8 bases identical to TRBD1. Germline V gene lookup returns CDR1 SQVTM and CDR2 ANQGSEA. The CDR3 runs to 13 residues. The V gene end was trimmed by 7 bases and the J gene end by 6 bases; junction bases not matched to a gene: 10. This chain's CDR3 is CSAGQGRDAEAFF. CDR3 DNA: TGCAGCGCCGGACAGGGTAGGGATGCTGAAGCTTTCTTT.

Turning to this clone: Different DNA sequences within this sample yield the same CDR3. This sequence joins TRBV9 and TRBJ2-7; 10 bases are shared with TRBD2. CDR1 is SGDLS, CDR2 YYNGEE, per germline. V was pared by 0 bases and J by 2 bases, with 2 bases of the junction left unmatched. CDR3 length equals 15 residues. The DNA for the CDR3 is TGTGCCAGCAGCGTAGGAGCGGGAGGGCCCTACGAGCAGTACTTC. Translation gives CASSVGAGGPYEQYF.

The sample holds one count of this clone. CDR3 residues: CASSGWDSEAFF. The CDR3 DNA is TGTGCCAGCAGCGGATGGGACAGTGAAGCTTTCTTT. V usage is TRBV9 and J usage is TRBJ1-1, with 7 bases that match TRBD1. Germline assignment: CDR1 SGDLS and CDR2 YYNGEE. The CDR3 consists of 12 residues. Trimming cost V 3 bases and J 7 bases; bases outside gene matches: 3. Supplemented by reference TRBV9 and TRBJ1-1, the full variable domain reads DSGVTQTPKHLITATGQRVTLRCSPRSGDLSVYWYQQSLDQGLQFLIQYYNGEERAKGNILERFSAQQFPDLHSELNLSSLELGDSALYFCASSGWDSEAFFGQGTRLTVV.

The V and J genes are TRBV21-1 and TRBJ1-1; the table assigns TRBD1, which was not confirmed against the DNA. TRBV21-1 is termed a pseudogene. CDR3 length: 14 residues. This CDR3 reads CASSSNRGPTEAFF. The CDR3 DNA sequence: TGTGCCAGCAGCAGCAACAGGGGGCCGACTGAAGCTTTCTTT.

The chain employs TRBV9 and TRBJ2-7; 7 bases agree with TRBD2. The CDR3 spans 16 residues. V lost 4 bases and J lost 0; bases outside the gene matches: 10. CDR1 is SGDLS, CDR2 YYNGEE, per germline. This CDR3 reads CASSSRSGGPSYEQYF. DNA for the CDR3: TGTGCCAGCAGCAGTAGATCGGGGGGACCCTCCTACGAGCAGTACTTC.

The chain recombines TRBV9 with TRBJ2-2; D is possibly TRBD1 (6 bases). The CDR3 length is 15 residues. Germline lookup yields CDR1 SGDLS and CDR2 YYNGEE. V was clipped by 0 bases and J by 1 base, with 7 bases between them. This CDR3 reads CASSVEDRNTGELFF. CDR3 bases: TGTGCCAGCAGCGTAGAGGACAGGAACACCGGGGAGCTGTTTTTT.

The chain carries TRBV5-8 and TRBJ1-4; the D is unclear. V was trimmed by 1 base and J by 10 bases, leaving 23 bases between them. The length of the CDR3 is 17 residues. The germline gives CDR1 SGHTS, CDR2 YDEGEE. The CDR3 DNA reads TGTGCCAGCAGCTTGTTGGCTCTTGCCGCCAGAAGTGGAAAACTGTTTTTT. Translating gives CASSLLALAARSGKLFF.

The chain uses TRBV7-9 and TRBJ1-2; 7 nucleotides match TRBD1. Looked up from germline, CDR1 is SEHNR and CDR2 is FQNEAQ (reference sequence). The J segment lost 6 bases and the V segment lost 1 base, leaving 5 bases of the junction unmatched. The CDR3 sequence is 14 residues long. This CDR3 is CASSLGGGWDGYTF. CDR3 sequence (DNA): TGTGCCAGCAGCTTAGGAGGGGGCTGGGATGGCTACACCTTC.

The gene calls are TRBV30 and TRBJ2-1, with 8 bases matching TRBD1. Looked up from germline, CDR1 is GTSNPN and CDR2 is SVGIG (reference sequence). V trimming: 0 bases; J trimming: 6 bases; junction bases outside the gene matches: 7. The CDR3 covers 15 residues. Here the CDR3 reads CAWSVLETGVNEQFF. CDR3 bases: TGTGCCTGGAGTGTACTCGAGACAGGGGTCAATGAGCAGTTCTTC.

This CDR3 reads CASSLEQGGESTEAFF. The CDR3 DNA sequence: TGTGCCAGCAGCTTGGAACAGGGAGGGGAAAGCACTGAAGCTTTCTTT. V usage is TRBV5-6 and J usage is TRBJ1-1, with D tentatively TRBD1 (6 bases). The CDR3 is 16 amino acids. Deletions cut 0 bases from V and 4 bases from J, with 16 bases between. Germline V gives CDR1 SGHDT, CDR2 YYEEEE. Complete variable domain (other parts from reference TRBV5-6 and TRBJ1-1): DAGVTQSPTHLIKTRGQQVTLRCSPKSGHDTVSWYQQALGQGPQFIFQYYEEEERQRGNFPDRFSGHQFPNYSSELNVNALLLGDSALYLCASSLEQGGESTEAFFGQGTRLTVV.

This clone was seen a single time. This chain uses TRBV4-2 with TRBJ1-3, with D possibly being TRBD1 (5 bases). Looked up from germline, CDR1 is LGHNA and CDR2 is YNFKEQ. This CDR3 has 15 residues. V shed 4 bases and J shed 2 bases, with 12 bases lying between them. CDR3 loop: CASSPQEGTGNTIYF. In DNA form, the CDR3 reads TGTGCCAGCAGCCCTCAGGAGGGGACTGGAAACACCATATATTTT.

The V gene is TRBV5-1, the J gene TRBJ1-1, with D possibly matching TRBD1 (6 bases). V was pared by 1 base and J by 5 bases, with 21 bases between. CDR3 length equals 17 residues. Germline CDR1 reads SGHRS; CDR2 reads YFSETQ. The CDR3 bases are TGCGCCAGCAGCTTGCTTTCAGTGAAACAGGGATATACTGAAGCTTTCTTT. This sequence encodes CASSLLSVKQGYTEAFF.

The chain couples TRBV5-4 to TRBJ2-3; 12 bases agree with TRBD2. This CDR3 is 17 amino acids long. V trimming: 5 bases; J trimming: 7 bases; junction bases outside the gene matches: 14. From germline, CDR1 is SGHNT and CDR2 YYREEE (reference sequence). The CDR3 coding sequence is TGTGCCAGCAGTTCCGATTACCTAGCGGGGGGGCCGAATACGCAGTATTTT. Protein product: CASSSDYLAGGPNTQYF.